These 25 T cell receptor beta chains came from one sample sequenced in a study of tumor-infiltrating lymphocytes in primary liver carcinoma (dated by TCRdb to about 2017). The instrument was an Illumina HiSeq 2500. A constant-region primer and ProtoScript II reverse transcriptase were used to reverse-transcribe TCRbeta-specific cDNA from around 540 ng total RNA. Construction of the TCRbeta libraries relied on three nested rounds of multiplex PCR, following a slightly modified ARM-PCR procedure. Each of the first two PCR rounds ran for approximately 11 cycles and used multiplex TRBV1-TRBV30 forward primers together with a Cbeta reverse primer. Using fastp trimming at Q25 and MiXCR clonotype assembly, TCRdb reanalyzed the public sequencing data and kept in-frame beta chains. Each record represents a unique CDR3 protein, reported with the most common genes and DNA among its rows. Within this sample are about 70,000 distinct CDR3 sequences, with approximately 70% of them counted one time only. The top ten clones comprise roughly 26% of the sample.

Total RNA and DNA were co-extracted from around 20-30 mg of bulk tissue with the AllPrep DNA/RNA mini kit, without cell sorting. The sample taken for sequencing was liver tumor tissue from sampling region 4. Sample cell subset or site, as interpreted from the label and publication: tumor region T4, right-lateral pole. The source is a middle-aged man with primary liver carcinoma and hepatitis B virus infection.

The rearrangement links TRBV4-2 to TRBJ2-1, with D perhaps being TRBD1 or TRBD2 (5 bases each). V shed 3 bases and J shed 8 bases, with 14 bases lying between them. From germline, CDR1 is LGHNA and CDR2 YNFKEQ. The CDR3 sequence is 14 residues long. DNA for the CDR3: TGTGCCAGCAGCCACGAGGGACCCGATGATGAGCAGTTCTTC. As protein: CASSHEGPDDEQFF.

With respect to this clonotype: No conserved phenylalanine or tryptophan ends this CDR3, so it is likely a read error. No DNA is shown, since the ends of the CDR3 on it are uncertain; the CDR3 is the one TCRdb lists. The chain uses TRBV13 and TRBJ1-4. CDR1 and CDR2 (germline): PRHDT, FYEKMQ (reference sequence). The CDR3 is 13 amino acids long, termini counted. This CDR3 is CASSLRSAEKLSL.

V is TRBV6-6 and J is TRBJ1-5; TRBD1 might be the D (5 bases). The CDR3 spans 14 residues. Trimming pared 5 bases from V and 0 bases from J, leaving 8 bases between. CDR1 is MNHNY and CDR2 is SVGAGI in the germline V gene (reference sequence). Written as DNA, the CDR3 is TGTGCCAGCAGTGGAGACAGTAGCAATCAGCCCCAGCATTTT. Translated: CASSGDSSNQPQHF.

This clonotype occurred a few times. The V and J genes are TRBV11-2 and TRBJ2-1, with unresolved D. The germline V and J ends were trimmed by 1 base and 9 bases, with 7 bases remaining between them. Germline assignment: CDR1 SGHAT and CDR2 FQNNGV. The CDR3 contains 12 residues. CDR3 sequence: CASSLGSGEQFF. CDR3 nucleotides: TGTGCCAGCAGCTTAGGGAGTGGTGAGCAGTTCTTC.

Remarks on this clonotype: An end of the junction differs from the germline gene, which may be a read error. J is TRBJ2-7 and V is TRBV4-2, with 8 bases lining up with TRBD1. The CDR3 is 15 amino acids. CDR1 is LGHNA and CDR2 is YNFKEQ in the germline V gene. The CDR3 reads CASSQDDRGVYEQYF. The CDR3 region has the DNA TGTGCTAGCAGCCAAGATGACAGGGGTGTCTACGAGCAGTACTTC.

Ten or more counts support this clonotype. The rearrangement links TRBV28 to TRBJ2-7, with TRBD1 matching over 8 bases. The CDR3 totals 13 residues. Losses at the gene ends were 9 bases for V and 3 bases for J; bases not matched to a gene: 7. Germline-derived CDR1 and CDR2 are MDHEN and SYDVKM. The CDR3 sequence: CASNGQGDYEQYF. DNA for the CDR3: TGTGCCAGTAACGGACAGGGAGACTACGAGCAGTACTTC.

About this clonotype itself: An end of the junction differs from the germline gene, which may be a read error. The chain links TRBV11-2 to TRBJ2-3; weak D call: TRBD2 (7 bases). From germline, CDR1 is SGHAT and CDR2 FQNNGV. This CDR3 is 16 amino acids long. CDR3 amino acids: CTSSPPGGRDTDMQYF. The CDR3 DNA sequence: TGTACCAGCAGCCCGCCGGGGGGCAGGGACACAGATATGCAGTATTTT.

In DNA, the CDR3 is TGTGCCAGCGGTGGTCCGTTCTACGAGCAGTACTTC. This sequence encodes CASGGPFYEQYF. The genes are TRBV6-1 and TRBJ2-7, with unresolved D. In germline, CDR1 is MNHNS, CDR2 SASEGT. The CDR3 has 12 residues. Trimming left V 8 bases short and J 3 bases short, with 11 bases between.

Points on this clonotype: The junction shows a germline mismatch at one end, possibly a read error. The CDR3 DNA follows: TGTGCCAGCAGTCACTCCGACAGGGGGTCTGCCTTGAGCTCCTACGAGCAGTACTTC. It specifies CASSHSDRGSALSSYEQYF. The V and J genes are TRBV6-6 and TRBJ2-7; 9 bases line up with TRBD1. The CDR3 length is 19 residues. Germline values: CDR1 MNHNY, CDR2 SVGAGI (reference sequence).

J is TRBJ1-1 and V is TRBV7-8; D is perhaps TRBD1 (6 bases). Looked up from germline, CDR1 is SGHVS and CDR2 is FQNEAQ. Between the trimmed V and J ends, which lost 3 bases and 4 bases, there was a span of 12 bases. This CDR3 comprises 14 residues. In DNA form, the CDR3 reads TGTGCCAGCAGCTTGGGGGCGATAGGCACTGAAGCTTTCTTT. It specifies CASSLGAIGTEAFF. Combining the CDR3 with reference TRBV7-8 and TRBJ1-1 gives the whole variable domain GAGVSQSPRYKVAKRGQDVALRCDPISGHVSLFWYQQALGQGPEFLTYFQNEAQLDKSGLPSDRFFAERPEGSVSTLKIQRTQQEDSAVYLCASSLGAIGTEAFFGQGTRLTVV.

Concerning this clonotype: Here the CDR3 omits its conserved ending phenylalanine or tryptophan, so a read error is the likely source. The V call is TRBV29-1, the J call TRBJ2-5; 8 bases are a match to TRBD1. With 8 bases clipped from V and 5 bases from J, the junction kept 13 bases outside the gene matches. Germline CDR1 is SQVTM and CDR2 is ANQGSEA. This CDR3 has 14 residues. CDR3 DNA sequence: TGCAGCTACCGACGGACAGGGCTGGGGGAGACCCAGTACTAC. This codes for CSYRRTGLGETQYY.

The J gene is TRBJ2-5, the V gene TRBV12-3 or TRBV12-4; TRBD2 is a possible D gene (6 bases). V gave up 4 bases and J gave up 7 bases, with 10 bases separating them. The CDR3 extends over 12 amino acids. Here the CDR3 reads CASSSMGGTQYF. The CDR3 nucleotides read TGTGCCAGCAGTTCCATGGGAGGGACCCAGTACTTC.

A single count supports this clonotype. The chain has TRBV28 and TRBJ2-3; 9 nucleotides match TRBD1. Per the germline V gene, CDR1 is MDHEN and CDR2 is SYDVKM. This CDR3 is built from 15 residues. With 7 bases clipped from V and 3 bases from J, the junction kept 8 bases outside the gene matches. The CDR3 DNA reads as TGTGCCAGCAATAGGGGACAGGGTGGGACAGATACGCAGTATTTT. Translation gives CASNRGQGGTDTQYF.

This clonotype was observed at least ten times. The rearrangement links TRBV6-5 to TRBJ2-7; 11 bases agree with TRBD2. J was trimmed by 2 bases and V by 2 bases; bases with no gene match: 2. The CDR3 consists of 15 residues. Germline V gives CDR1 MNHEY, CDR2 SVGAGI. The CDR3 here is CASSYALAGAYEQYF. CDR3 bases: TGTGCCAGCAGTTACGCACTAGCGGGGGCCTACGAGCAGTACTTC.

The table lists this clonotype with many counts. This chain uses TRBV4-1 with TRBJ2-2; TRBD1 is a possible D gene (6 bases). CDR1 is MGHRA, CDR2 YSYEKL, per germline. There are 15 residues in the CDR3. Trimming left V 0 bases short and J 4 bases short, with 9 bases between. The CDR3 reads CASSQDQGSTGELFF. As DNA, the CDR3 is TGCGCCAGCAGCCAAGATCAGGGGAGCACCGGGGAGCTGTTTTTT.

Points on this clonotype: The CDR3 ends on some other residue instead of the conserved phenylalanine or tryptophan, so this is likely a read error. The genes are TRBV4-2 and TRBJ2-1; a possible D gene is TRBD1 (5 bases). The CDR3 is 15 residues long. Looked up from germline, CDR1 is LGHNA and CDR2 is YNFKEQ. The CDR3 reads CGSSQLEGAGNEQFL. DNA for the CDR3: TGTGGCAGCAGCCAATTGGAAGGGGCAGGCAATGAGCAGTTCCTC.

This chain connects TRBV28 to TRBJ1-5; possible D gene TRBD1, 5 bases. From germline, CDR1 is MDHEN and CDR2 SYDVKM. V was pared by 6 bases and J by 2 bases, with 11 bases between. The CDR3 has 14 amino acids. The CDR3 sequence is CASSGIRGNQPQHF. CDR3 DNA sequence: TGTGCCAGCAGCGGTATCAGGGGCAATCAGCCCCAGCATTTT.

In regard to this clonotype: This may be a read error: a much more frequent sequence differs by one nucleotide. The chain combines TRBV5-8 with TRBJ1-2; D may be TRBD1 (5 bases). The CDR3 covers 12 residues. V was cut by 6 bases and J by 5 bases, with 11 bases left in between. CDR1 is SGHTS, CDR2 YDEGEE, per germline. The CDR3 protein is CASTAGGYGYTF. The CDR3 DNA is TGTGCCAGCACGGCTGGGGGGTATGGCTACACCTTC.

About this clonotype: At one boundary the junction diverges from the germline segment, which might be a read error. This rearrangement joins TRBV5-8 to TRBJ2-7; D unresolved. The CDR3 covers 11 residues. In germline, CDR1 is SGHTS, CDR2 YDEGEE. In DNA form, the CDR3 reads TGTACCAGCAGCTTGACCTACGAGCAGTACTTC. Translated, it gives CTSSLTYEQYF. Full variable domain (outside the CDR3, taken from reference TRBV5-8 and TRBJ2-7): EAGVTQSPTHLIKTRGQQATLRCSPISGHTSVYWYQQALGLGLQFLLWYDEGEERNRGNFPPRFSGRQFPNYSSELNVNALELEDSALYLCTSSLTYEQYFGPGTRLTVT.

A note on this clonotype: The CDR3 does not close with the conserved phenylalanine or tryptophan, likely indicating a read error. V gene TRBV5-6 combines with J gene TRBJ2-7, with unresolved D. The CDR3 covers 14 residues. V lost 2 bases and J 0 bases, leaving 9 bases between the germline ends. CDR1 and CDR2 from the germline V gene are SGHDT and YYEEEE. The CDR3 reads CASSFGRISYEQYL. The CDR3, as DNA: TGTGCCAGCAGCTTTGGCAGAATCTCCTACGAGCAGTACCTC.

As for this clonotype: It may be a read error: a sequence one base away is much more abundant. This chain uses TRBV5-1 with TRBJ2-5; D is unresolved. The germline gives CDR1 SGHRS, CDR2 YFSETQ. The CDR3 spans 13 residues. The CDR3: CASSLGSGEIQYF. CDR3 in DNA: TGCGCCAGCAGCTTGGGGTCAGGTGAGATCCAGTACTTC.

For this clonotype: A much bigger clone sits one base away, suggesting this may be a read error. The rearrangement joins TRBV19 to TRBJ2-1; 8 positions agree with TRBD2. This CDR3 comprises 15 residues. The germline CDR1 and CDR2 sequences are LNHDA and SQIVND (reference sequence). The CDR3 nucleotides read TGTGCCAATAGTATGGTGACTAGCGTGTACAATGAGCAGTTCTTC. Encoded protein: CANSMVTSVYNEQFF.

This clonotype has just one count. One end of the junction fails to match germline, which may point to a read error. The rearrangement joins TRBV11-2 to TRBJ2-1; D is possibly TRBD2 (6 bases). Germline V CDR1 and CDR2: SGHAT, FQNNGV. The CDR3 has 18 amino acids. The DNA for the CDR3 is TGTGCCAGCAGCCTTACAGAAGGGAGGTTAGCGAGGCCCAATGAGCAATTCTTC. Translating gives CASSLTEGRLARPNEQFF.

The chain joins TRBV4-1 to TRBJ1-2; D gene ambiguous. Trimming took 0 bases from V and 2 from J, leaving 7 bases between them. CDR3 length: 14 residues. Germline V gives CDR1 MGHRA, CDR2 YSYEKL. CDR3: CASSQEATNYGYTF. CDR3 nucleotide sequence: TGCGCCAGCAGCCAAGAAGCAACAAACTATGGCTACACCTTC.

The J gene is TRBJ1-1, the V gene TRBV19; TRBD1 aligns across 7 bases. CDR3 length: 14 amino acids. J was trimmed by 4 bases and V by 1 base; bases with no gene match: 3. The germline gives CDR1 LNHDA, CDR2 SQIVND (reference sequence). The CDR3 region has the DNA TGTGCCAGTAGTATAGGGGACAGATCCACTGAAGCTTTCTTT. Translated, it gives CASSIGDRSTEAFF.